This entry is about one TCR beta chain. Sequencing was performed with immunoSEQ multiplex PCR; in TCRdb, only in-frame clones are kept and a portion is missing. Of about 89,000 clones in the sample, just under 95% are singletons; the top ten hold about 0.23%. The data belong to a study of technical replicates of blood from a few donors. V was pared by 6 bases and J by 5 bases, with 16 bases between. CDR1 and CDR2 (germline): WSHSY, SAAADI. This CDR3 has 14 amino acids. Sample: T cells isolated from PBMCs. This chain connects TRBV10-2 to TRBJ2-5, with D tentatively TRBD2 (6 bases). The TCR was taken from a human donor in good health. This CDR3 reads CASSAQGGRETQYF. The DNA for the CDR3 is TGCGCCAGCAGCGCTCAGGGAGGTCGGGAGACCCAGTACTTC.